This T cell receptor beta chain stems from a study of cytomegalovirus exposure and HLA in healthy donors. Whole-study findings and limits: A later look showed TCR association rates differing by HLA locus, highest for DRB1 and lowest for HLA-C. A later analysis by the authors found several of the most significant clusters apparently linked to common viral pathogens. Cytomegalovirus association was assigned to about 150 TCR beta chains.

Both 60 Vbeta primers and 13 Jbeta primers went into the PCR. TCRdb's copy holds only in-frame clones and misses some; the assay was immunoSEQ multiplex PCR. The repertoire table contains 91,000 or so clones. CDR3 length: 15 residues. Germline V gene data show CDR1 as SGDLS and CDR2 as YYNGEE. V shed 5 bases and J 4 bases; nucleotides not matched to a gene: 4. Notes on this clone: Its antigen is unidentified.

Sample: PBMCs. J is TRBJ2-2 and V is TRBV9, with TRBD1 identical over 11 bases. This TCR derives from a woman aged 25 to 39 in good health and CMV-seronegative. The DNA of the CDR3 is TGTGCCAGCAGATCCGGGACAGGGGGCACCGGGGAGCTGTTTTTT. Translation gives CASRSGTGGTGELFF.